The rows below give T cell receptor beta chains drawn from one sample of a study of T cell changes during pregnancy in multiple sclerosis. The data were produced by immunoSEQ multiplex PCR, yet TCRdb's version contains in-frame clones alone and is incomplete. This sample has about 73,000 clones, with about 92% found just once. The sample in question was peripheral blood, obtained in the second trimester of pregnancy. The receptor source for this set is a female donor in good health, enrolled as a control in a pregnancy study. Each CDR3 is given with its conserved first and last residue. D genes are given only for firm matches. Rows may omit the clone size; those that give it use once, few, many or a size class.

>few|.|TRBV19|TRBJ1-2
CASSLQGPANYGYTF
TGTGCCAGTAGTCTACAGGGCCCCGCTAACTATGGCTACACCTTC
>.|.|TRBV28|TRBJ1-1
CASSLFGQRVDTEAFF
TGTGCCAGCAGTTTATTCGGACAGAGGGTGGACACTGAAGCTTTCTTT
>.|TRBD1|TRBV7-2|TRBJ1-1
CASSLLGTGFTEAFF
TGTGCCAGCAGTCTCCTCGGGACAGGGTTCACTGAAGCTTTCTTT
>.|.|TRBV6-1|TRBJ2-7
CASSEVSMGLGYEQYF
TGTGCCAGCAGTGAAGTATCAATGGGGCTGGGTTACGAGCAGTACTTC
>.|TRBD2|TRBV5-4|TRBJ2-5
CASRLAGGPETQYF
TGTGCCAGCCGACTAGCGGGGGGGCCGGAGACCCAGTACTTC
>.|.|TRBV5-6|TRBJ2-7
CASSRGQGEYF
TGTGCCAGCAGCCGGGGGCAGGGGGAGTACTTC
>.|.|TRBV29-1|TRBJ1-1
CSVVAGGTEAFF
TGCAGCGTTGTCGCTGGGGGGACTGAAGCTTTCTTT
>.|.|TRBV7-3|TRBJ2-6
CASGASGANVLTF
TGTGCCAGCGGGGCCTCTGGGGCCAACGTCCTGACTTTC
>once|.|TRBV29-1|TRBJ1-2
CSVHSGLYGYTF
TGCAGCGTTCACTCAGGGCTCTATGGCTACACCTTC
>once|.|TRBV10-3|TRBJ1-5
CAISESGGPQHF
TGTGCCATCAGTGAGTCAGGCGGGCCCCAGCATTTT
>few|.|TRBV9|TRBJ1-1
CASSAHTGNTEAFF
TGTGCCAGCAGCGCCCACACAGGGAACACTGAAGCTTTCTTT
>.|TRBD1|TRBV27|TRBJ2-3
CASRGDRGWADTQYF
TGTGCCAGCAGGGGGGACAGGGGGTGGGCAGATACGCAGTATTTT
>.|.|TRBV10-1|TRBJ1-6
CASSDSHRDNLSGSPLHF
TGCGCCAGCAGTGACTCACACCGGGACAACTTATCTGGTTCACCCCTCCACTTT
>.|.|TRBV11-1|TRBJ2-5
CASSSQTGLGLETQYF
TGTGCCAGCAGCTCCCAAACAGGGCTTGGTCTGGAGACCCAGTACTTC
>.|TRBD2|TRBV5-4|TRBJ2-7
CASSPYGGAPYEQYF
TGTGCCAGCAGCCCCTACGGGGGGGCGCCCTACGAGCAGTACTTC
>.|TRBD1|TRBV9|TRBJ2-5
CASSITGTVPAETQYF
TGTGCCAGCAGCATCACCGGGACAGTCCCTGCGGAGACCCAGTACTTC
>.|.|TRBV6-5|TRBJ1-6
CASSSTQGFSNSPLHF
TGTGCCAGCAGTTCAACCCAGGGTTTTAGTAATTCACCCCTCCACTTT
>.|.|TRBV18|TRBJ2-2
CASSLLGDGELFF
TGTGCCAGCTCCCTCCTCGGGGACGGGGAGCTGTTTTTT
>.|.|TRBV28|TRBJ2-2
CASRQGVLNTGELFF
TGTGCCAGCAGGCAAGGGGTTTTGAACACCGGGGAGCTGTTTTTT
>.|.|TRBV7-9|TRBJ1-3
CASRLGGNTIYF
TGTGCCAGCCGGCTAGGTGGAAACACCATATATTTT
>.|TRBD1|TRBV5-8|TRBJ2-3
CASSSGTGGSSFTDTQYF
TGTGCCAGCAGCTCCGGGACAGGGGGCTCATCGTTCACAGATACGCAGTATTTT
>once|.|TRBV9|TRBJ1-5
CASSDGGEQPQHF
TGTGCCAGCAGCGACGGGGGAGAACAGCCCCAGCATTTT